The rows below give T cell receptor beta chains drawn from one sample of a study of T cell responses to AZD1222 COVID-19 vaccine. Measured with immunoSEQ multiplex PCR; TCRdb has only the in-frame clones, and not every one. The top ten clones hold around 1% of a sample with about 130,000 clones, roughly 93% of them seen once. Here the sequenced sample was peripheral blood, taken 28 days after the second AZD1222 dose. All receptors come from an adult who received the AZD1222 COVID-19 vaccine. Both conserved end residues are part of each CDR3. Fields, in order: V gene, clone size, CDR3 protein. Size values are once, few and many counts, or a class for expanded clones, and some rows have none.

>TRBV4-1|many
CASSQEGLEGDEQFF
>TRBV7-9|-
CASSPPWAAEAFF
>TRBV19|-
CASSTVLQRTVYGYTF
>TRBV7-3|-
CASSLGLQGENTEAFF
>TRBV7-3|-
CASSLTGLRGYTF
>TRBV21-1|-
CASSKGHSSRQGPSTDTQYF
>TRBV19|-
CASSIGGNEQFF
>TRBV10-2|-
CASRGEWANEQFF
>TRBV10-3|-
CARSRDSGNTIYF
>TRBV5-1|-
CASSPSVLGPTGELFF
>TRBV7-3|-
CASSPDGAYEQYF
>TRBV6-5|-
CASRWTGGTEAFF